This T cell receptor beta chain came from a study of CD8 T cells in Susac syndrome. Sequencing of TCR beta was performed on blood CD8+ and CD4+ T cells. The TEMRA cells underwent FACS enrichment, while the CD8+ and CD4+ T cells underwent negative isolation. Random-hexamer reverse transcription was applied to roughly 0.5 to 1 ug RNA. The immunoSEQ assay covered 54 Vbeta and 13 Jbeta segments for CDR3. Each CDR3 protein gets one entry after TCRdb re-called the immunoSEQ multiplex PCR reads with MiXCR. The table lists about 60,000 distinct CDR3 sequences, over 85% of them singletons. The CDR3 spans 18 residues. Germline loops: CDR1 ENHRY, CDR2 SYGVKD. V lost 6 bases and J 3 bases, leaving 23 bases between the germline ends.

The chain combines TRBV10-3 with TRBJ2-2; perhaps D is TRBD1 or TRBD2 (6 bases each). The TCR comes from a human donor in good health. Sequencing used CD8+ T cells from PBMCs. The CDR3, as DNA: TGTGCCATCAGCGCGCGGTCGGGGGCGAGGATGCACACCGGGGAGCTGTTTTTT. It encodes CAISARSGARMHTGELFF.